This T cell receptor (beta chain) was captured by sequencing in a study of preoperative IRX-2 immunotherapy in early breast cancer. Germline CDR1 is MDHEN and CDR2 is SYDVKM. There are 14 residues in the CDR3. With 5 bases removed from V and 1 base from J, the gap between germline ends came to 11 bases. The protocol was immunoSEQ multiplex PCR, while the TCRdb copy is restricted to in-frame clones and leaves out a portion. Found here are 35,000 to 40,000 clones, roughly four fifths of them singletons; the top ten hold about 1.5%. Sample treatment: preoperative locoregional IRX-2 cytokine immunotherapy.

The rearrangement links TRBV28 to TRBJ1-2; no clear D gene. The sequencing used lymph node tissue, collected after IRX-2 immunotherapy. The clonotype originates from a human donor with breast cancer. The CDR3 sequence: CASSPDDRNYGYTF. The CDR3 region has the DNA TGTGCCAGCAGTCCGGACGATCGTAACTATGGCTACACCTTC.